One sample yielded the 16 T cell receptor beta chains listed below, sequenced in a study of Graves' ophthalmopathy and Graves' hyperthyroidism. RNA served as the template for amplifying TCR beta CDR3 regions. HTBI-primed RT-PCR formed the first round, and a multiplex PCR formed the second. TCRdb reanalysed the multiplex PCR reads using MiXCR and keeps one entry per CDR3 protein. The data contain roughly 1.1 million distinct CDR3 sequences, around a third of them singletons. The specimen was peripheral blood or thyroid tissue (not recorded which). Receptors originate from an adult man with Graves' hyperthyroidism.

This clonotype was seen more than once but under ten times. J is TRBJ2-6 and V is TRBV20-1, with unresolved D. The V and J ends lost 3 bases and 4 bases respectively, with 10 bases between them. CDR1 is DFQATT, CDR2 SNEGSKA, per germline (reference sequence). The CDR3 loop spans 14 amino acids. The CDR3 sequence: CSASERAGANVLTF. The DNA for the CDR3 is TGCAGTGCTAGTGAACGGGCCGGGGCCAACGTCCTGACTTTC.

In this sample, this clonotype turned up many times. The junction does not match germline at one end; this may be a read error. The chain is built from TRBV7-8 and TRBJ2-7; 9 nucleotides line up with TRBD1. The CDR3 consists of 12 residues. Germline loops: CDR1 SGHVS, CDR2 FQNEAQ. CDR3: CASSRTGAEQYF. The CDR3 DNA is TGTGCCAGCAGCCGGACAGGGGCCGAGCAGTACTTT.

The rearrangement links TRBV3-1 to TRBJ1-2, with TRBD1 as a possible D gene (5 bases). There are 12 residues in the CDR3. Looked up from germline, CDR1 is LGHDT and CDR2 is YNNKEL (reference sequence). The ends were cut back, 4 bases at V and 7 bases at J, with 10 bases in the middle. CDR3 in amino acids: CASSPQGTGYTF. Written as DNA, the CDR3 is TGTGCCAGCAGCCCCCAGGGAACTGGCTACACCTTC.

This clonotype was recorded a few times. V and J are TRBV4-3 and TRBJ2-7; 10 bases fit TRBD2. With V trimmed by 3 bases and J by 3 bases, 5 bases remained unmatched. The CDR3 has 15 residues. Looked up from germline, CDR1 is LGHNA and CDR2 is YSLEER. Here the CDR3 DNA reads TGCGCCAGCAGCCACCTTGAGCGGGGGGGCTACGAGCAGTACTTC. Its translation is CASSHLERGGYEQYF.

The rearrangement uses TRBV6-2 or TRBV6-3 and TRBJ1-6, with D hard to call. V was cut by 6 bases and J by 7 bases, with 13 bases left in between. The CDR3 spans 14 residues. Germline assignment: CDR1 MNHEY and CDR2 SVGEGT. The CDR3 nucleotides read TGTGCCAGCAGGGGAGACGAGAAAAATTCACCCCTCCACTTT. Translating it yields CASRGDEKNSPLHF.

This clonotype was counted at least ten times. The chain recombines TRBV10-3 with TRBJ2-2, with D perhaps matching TRBD1 (5 bases). The CDR3 length is 15 residues. V was cut by 7 bases and J by 1 base, with 13 bases left in between. Germline assignment: CDR1 ENHRY and CDR2 SYGVKD. The chain's CDR3 is CAITDRPLNTGELFF. CDR3 nucleotide sequence: TGTGCCATCACTGACAGACCCTTGAACACCGGGGAGCTGTTTTTT.

This clonotype was detected many times. V is TRBV29-1 and J is TRBJ1-3; 10 nucleotides line up with TRBD1. Germline lookup yields CDR1 SQVTM and CDR2 ANQGSEA. The CDR3 length is 12 residues. V gave up 7 bases and J gave up 5 bases; unmatched junction bases: 2. The CDR3 sequence is CSAGQGRNTIYF. DNA for the CDR3: TGCAGCGCGGGACAGGGGAGAAACACCATATATTTT.

The genes are TRBV7-9 and TRBJ2-7, with 7 bases identical to TRBD1. With 5 bases clipped from V and 0 bases from J, the junction kept 4 bases outside the gene matches. Looked up from germline, CDR1 is SEHNR and CDR2 is FQNEAQ (reference sequence). The length of the CDR3 is 14 residues. CDR3 DNA sequence: TGTGCCAGCAGCACCGAGGGGGCCTCCTACGAGCAGTACTTC. Protein sequence: CASSTEGASYEQYF.

This sequence joins TRBV3-1 and TRBJ1-4; D gene ambiguous. The V end was cut by 3 bases, the J end by 7 bases, with 12 bases between. Germline assignment: CDR1 LGHDT and CDR2 YNNKEL (reference sequence). The CDR3 is 14 amino acids. Written as DNA, the CDR3 is TGTGCCAGCAGCCAGATAGGGTTTGGTGAAAAACTGTTTTTT. Translated: CASSQIGFGEKLFF. Looking up the rest from reference TRBV3-1 and TRBJ1-4 gives the full variable domain: DTAVSQTPKYLVTQMGNDKSIKCEQNLGHDTMYWYKQDSKKFLKIMFSYNNKELIINETVPNRFSPKSPDKAHLNLHINSLELGDSAVYFCASSQIGFGEKLFFGSGTQLSVL.

The chain has TRBV7-2 and TRBJ2-6, with 9 positions matching TRBD2. Germline loops: CDR1 SGHTA, CDR2 FQGNSA. The CDR3 covers 13 residues. After removal of 5 bases from V and 9 bases from J, the junction contained 2 bases not matched to a gene. CDR3 region: CASSRTSVNVLTF. For the CDR3, the DNA is TGTGCCAGCAGCCGGACTAGCGTCAACGTCCTGACTTTC. The entire variable domain, with the rest obtained from reference TRBV7-2 and TRBJ2-6, is as follows: GAGVSQSPSNKVTEKGKDVELRCDPISGHTALYWYRQSLGQGLEFLIYFQGNSAPDKSGLPSDRFSAERTGGSVSTLTIQRTQQEDSAVYLCASSRTSVNVLTFGAGSRLTVL.

This clonotype was seen once. V is TRBV29-1 and J is TRBJ2-5, with D perhaps being TRBD1 or TRBD2 (7 bases each). Trimming cost V 7 bases and J 2 bases, with 14 bases left between them. Germline V gene lookup returns CDR1 SQVTM and CDR2 ANQGSEA. CDR3 length equals 13 residues. CDR3 amino acids: CSAGGERQETQYF. The CDR3 bases are TGCAGCGCAGGGGGGGAACGGCAAGAGACCCAGTACTTC.

This clonotype was detected ten times or more. The CDR3 is CASSSYREYGYTF. In DNA, the CDR3 is TGTGCCAGTAGTTCCTACAGGGAGTATGGCTACACCTTC. The chain joins TRBV19 to TRBJ1-2; perhaps TRBD1 as D (6 bases). The CDR3 has 13 amino acids. Trimming took off 5 bases at V and 5 bases at J, with 12 bases between the two ends. CDR1 and CDR2 (germline): LNHDA, SQIVND (reference sequence).

This chain links TRBV20-1 with TRBJ1-6, with 7 bases lining up with TRBD1. The length of the CDR3 is 17 residues. The germline gives CDR1 DFQATT, CDR2 SNEGSKA (reference sequence). V was pared by 6 bases and J by 7 bases, with 18 bases of the junction left unmatched. CDR3 loop: CSARTEGAHSFNSPLHF. The CDR3 DNA sequence: TGCAGTGCCAGGACTGAGGGGGCGCATTCCTTCAATTCACCCCTCCACTTT.

The chain employs TRBV7-2 and TRBJ2-7, with a weak D call TRBD2 (6 bases). The J call may be incorrect, as the DNA end agrees better with TRBJ2-5. Germline V CDR1 and CDR2: SGHTA, FQGNSA. The CDR3 covers 15 residues. Written as DNA, the CDR3 is TGTGCCAGCAGCTTAGCGGAGGGTCGAAGGGAGACCCAGTACTTC. Protein product: CASSLAEGRRETQYF.

This clonotype was found many times. The genes are TRBV7-2 and TRBJ1-6; 7 bases fit TRBD1. The trim removed 5 bases at V and 11 bases at J, leaving 6 bases unmatched. Germline values: CDR1 SGHTA, CDR2 FQGNSA. The CDR3 runs to 13 residues. The CDR3 sequence is CASSRQGATPLHF. CDR3 DNA: TGTGCCAGCAGCAGACAGGGAGCGACACCCCTCCACTTT.

This clonotype was detected many times. The J gene is TRBJ1-2, the V gene TRBV4-3; D is unresolved. There are 13 residues in the CDR3. CDR1 and CDR2 from the germline V gene are LGHNA and YSLEER. V was clipped by 0 bases and J by 7 bases, with 9 bases between them. CDR3 coding DNA: TGCGCCAGCAGCCAAGATAGGAGGCCTGGCTACACCTTC. Residues: CASSQDRRPGYTF.